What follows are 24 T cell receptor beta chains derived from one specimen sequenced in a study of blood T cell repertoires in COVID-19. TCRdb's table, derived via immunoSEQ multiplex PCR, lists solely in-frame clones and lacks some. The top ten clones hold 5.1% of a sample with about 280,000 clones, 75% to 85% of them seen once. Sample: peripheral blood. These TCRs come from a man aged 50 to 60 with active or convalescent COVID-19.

CDR3 in amino acids: CASSASPFGEFSYEQYF. CDR3 nucleotides: TGTGCCAGCAGCGCCTCACCCTTTGGGGAGTTCTCCTACGAGCAGTACTTC. The chain combines TRBV7-9 with TRBJ2-7; tentatively, D is TRBD2 (5 bases). V was pared by 5 bases and J by 0 bases, with 20 bases between. In germline, CDR1 is SEHNR, CDR2 FQNEAQ (reference sequence). The CDR3 contains 17 residues.

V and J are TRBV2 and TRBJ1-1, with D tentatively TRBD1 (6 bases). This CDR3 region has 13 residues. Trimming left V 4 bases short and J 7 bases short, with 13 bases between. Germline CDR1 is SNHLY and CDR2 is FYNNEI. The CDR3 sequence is CASSAQGTGEAFF. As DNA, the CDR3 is TGTGCCAGCAGTGCACAGGGAACTGGTGAAGCTTTCTTT. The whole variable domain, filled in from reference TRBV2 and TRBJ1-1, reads EPEVTQTPSHQVTQMGQEVILRCVPISNHLYFYWYRQILGQKVEFLVSFYNNEISEKSEIFDDQFSVERPDGSNFTLKIRSTKLEDSAMYFCASSAQGTGEAFFGQGTRLTVV.

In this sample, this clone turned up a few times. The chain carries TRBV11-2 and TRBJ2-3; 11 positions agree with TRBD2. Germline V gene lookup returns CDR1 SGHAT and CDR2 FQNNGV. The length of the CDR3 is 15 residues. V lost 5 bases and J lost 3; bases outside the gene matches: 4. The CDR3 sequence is CASSQTSGSTDTQYF. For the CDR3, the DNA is TGTGCCAGCAGCCAAACTAGCGGGAGTACAGATACGCAGTATTTT.

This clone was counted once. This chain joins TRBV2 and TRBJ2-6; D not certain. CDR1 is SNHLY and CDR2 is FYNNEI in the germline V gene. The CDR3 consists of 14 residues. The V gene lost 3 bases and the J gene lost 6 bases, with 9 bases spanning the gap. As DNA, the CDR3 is TGTGCCAGCAGTGACGACACCGTGGCCAACGTCCTGACTTTC. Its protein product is CASSDDTVANVLTF.

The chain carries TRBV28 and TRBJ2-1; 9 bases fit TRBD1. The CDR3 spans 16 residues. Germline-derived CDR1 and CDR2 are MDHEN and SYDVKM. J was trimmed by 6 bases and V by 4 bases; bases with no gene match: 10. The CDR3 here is CASSYRQGVRFNEQFF. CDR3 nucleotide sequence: TGTGCCAGCAGTTACCGACAGGGGGTCAGGTTCAATGAGCAGTTCTTC.

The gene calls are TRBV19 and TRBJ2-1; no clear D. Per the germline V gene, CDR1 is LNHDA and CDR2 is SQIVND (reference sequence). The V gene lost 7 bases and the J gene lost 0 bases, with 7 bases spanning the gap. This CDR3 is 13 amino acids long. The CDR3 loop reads CASNPSSYNEQFF. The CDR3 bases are TGTGCCAGTAACCCGAGCTCCTACAATGAGCAGTTCTTC.

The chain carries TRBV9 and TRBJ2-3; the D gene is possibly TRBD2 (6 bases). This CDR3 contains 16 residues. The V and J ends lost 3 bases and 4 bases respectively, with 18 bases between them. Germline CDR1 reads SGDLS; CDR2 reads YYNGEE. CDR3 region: CASSGETSTGPDTQYF. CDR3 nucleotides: TGTGCCAGCAGCGGTGAGACTAGTACGGGGCCAGATACGCAGTATTTT.

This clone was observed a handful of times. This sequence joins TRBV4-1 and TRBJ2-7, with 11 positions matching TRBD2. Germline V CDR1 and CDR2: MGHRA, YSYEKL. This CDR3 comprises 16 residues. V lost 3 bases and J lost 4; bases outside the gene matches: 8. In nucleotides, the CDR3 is TGCGCCAGCAGCCAGACGCCACTAGCGGGGGATTACGAGCAGTACTTC. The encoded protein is CASSQTPLAGDYEQYF.

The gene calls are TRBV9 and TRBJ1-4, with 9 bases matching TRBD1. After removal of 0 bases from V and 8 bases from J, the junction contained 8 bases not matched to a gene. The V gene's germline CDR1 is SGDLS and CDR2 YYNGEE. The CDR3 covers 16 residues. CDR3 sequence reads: CASSVANGQGIEKLFF. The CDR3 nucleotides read TGTGCCAGCAGCGTAGCTAACGGACAGGGGATCGAAAAACTGTTTTTT.

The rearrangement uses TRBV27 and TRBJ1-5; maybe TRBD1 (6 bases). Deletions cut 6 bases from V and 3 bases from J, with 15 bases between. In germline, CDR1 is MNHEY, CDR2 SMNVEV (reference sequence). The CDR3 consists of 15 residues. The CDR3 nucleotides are TGTGCCAGCAGCCCATGGGCAGGGGACAATCAGCCCCAGCATTTT. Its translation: CASSPWAGDNQPQHF.

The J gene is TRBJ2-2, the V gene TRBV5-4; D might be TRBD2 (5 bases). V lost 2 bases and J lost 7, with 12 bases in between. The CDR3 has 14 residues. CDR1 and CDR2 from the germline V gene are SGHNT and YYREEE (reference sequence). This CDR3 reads CASSLGGHGGELFF. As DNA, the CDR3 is TGTGCCAGCAGCTTAGGAGGCCACGGCGGGGAGCTGTTTTTT. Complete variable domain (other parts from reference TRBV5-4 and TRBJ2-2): ETGVTQSPTHLIKTRGQQVTLRCSSQSGHNTVSWYQQALGQGPQFIFQYYREEENGRGNFPPRFSGLQFPNYSSELNVNALELDDSALYLCASSLGGHGGELFFGEGSRLTVL.

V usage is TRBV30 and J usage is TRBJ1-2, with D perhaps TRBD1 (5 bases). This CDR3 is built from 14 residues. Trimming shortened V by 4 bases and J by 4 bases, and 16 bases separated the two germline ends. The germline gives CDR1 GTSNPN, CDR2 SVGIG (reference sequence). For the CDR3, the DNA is TGTGCCTGGAAATTGGGGCCCGGGCCCTATGGCTACACCTTC. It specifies CAWKLGPGPYGYTF. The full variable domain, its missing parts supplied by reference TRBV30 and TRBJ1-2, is SQTIHQWPATLVQPVGSPLSLECTVEGTSNPNLYWYRQAAGRGLQLLFYSVGIGQISSEVPQNLSASRPQDRQFILSSKKLLLSDSGFYLCAWKLGPGPYGYTFGSGTRLTVV.

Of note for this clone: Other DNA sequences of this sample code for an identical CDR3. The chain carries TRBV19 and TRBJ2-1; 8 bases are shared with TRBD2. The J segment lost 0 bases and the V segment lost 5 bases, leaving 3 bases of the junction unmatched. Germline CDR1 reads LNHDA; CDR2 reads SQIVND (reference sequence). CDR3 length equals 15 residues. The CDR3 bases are TGTGCCAGTAGTGCAAGCGGGAGCTCCTACAATGAGCAGTTCTTC. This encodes CASSASGSSYNEQFF.

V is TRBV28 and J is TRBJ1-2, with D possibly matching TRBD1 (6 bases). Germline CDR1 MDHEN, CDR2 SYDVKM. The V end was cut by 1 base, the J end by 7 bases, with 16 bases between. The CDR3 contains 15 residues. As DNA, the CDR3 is TGTGCCAGCAGTTTATTCGGGACACTGTGGGGTGGCTACACCTTC. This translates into CASSLFGTLWGGYTF.

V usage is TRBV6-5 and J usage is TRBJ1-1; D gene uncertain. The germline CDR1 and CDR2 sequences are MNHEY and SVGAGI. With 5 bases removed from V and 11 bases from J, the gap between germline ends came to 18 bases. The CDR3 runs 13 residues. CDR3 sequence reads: CASSPDTWAQAFF. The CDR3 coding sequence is TGTGCCAGCAGTCCAGACACGTGGGCCCAGGCTTTCTTT.

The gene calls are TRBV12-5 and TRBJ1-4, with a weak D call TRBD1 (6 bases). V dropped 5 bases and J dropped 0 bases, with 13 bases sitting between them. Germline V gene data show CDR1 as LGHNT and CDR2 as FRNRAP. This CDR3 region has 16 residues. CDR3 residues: CASGTAPGATNEKLFF. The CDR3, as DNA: TGTGCTAGTGGTACCGCTCCAGGGGCAACTAATGAAAAACTGTTTTTT.

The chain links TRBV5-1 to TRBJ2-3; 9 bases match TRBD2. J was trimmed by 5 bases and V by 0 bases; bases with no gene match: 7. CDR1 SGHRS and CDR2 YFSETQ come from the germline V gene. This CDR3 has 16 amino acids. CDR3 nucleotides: TGCGCCAGCAGCTTGGGTGGGCGAGCGGGAGGAGATACGCAGTATTTT. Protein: CASSLGGRAGGDTQYF. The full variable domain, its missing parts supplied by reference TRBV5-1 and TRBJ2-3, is KAGVTQTPRYLIKTRGQQVTLSCSPISGHRSVSWYQQTPGQGLQFLFEYFSETQRNKGNFPGRFSGRQFSNSRSEMNVSTLELGDSALYLCASSLGGRAGGDTQYFGPGTRLTVL.

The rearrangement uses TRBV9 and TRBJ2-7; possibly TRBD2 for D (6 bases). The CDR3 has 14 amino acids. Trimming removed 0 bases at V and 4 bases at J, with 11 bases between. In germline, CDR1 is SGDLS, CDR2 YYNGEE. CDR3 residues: CASSVDRGGYEQYF. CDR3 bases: TGTGCCAGCAGCGTAGACCGGGGAGGATACGAGCAGTACTTC.

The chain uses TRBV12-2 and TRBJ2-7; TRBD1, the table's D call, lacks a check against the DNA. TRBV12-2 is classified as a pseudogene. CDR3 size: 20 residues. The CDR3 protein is CASRLGHPGQGPQATYEQYF. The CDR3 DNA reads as TGTGCAAGTCGCTTAGGACACCCGGGACAGGGGCCCCAGGCAACCTACGAGCAGTACTTC.

CDR3 in amino acids: CASSLGISGSWTDTQYF. The CDR3 coding sequence is TGTGCCAGCAGCTTAGGGATTAGCGGGAGTTGGACAGATACGCAGTATTTT. The gene calls are TRBV7-2 and TRBJ2-3; 9 bases fit TRBD2. After removal of 1 base from V and 3 bases from J, the junction contained 8 bases not matched to a gene. Per the germline V gene, CDR1 is SGHTA and CDR2 is FQGNSA. CDR3 length: 17 residues.

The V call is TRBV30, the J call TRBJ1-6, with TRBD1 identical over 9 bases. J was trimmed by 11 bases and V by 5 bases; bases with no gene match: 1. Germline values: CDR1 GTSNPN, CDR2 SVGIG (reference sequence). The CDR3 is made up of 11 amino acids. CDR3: CAWGTGTPLHF. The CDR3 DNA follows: TGTGCCTGGGGGACAGGGACACCCCTCCACTTT. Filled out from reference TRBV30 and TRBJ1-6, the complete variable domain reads SQTIHQWPATLVQPVGSPLSLECTVEGTSNPNLYWYRQAAGRGLQLLFYSVGIGQISSEVPQNLSASRPQDRQFILSSKKLLLSDSGFYLCAWGTGTPLHFGNGTRLTVT.

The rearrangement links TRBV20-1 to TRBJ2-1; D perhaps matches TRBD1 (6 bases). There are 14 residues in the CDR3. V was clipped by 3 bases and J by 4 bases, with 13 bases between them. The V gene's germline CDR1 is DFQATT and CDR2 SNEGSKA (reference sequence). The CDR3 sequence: CSASGQSLYNEQFF. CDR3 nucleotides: TGCAGTGCTAGTGGACAGAGCTTATACAATGAGCAGTTCTTC.

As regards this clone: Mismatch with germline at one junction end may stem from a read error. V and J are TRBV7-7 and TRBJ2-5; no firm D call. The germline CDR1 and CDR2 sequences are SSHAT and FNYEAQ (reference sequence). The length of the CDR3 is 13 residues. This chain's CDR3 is CASSLGEIETQYF. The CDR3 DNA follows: TGTGCTAGCAGCCTAGGAGAGATAGAGACCCAGTACTTC.

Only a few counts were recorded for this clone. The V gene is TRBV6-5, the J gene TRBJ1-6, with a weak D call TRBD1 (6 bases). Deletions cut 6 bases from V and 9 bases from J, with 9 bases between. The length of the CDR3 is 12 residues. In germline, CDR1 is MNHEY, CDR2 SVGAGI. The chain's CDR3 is CASSKQGSPLHF. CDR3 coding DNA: TGTGCCAGCAGCAAACAGGGTTCACCCCTCCACTTT.